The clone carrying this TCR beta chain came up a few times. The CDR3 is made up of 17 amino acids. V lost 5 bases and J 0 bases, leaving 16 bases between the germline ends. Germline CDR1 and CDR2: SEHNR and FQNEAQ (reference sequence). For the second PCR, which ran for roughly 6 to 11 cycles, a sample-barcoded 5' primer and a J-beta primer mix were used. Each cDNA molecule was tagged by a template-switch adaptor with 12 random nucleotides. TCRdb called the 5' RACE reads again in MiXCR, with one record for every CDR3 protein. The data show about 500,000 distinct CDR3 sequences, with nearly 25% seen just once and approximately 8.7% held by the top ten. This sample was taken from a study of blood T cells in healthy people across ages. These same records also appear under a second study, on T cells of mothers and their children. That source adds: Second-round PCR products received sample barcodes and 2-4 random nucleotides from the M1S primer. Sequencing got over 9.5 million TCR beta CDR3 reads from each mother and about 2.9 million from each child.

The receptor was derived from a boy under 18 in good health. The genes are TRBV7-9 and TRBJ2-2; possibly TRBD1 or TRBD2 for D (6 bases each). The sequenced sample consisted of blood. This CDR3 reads CASSPSRGQPNTGELFF. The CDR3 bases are TGTGCCAGCAGCCCCTCCCGGGGGCAGCCGAACACCGGGGAGCTGTTTTTT.